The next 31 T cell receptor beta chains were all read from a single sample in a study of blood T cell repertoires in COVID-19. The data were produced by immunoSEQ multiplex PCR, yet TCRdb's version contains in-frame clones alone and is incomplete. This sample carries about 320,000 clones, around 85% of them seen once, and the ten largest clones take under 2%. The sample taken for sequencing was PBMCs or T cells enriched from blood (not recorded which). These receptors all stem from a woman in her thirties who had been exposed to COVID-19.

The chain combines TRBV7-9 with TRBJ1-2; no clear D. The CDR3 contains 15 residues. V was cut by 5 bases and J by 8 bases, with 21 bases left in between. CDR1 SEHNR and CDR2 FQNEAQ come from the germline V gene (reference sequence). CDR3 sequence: CASSDSDYWWLGYTF. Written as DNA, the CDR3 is TGTGCCAGCAGCGACTCGGACTATTGGTGGCTGGGCTACACCTTC.

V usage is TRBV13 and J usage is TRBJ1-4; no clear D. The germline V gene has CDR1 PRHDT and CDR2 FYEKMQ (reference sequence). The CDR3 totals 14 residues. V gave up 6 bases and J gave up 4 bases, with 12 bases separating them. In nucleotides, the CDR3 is TGTGCCAGCAGTCCGGGAGGGAATAATGAAAAACTGTTTTTT. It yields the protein CASSPGGNNEKLFF.

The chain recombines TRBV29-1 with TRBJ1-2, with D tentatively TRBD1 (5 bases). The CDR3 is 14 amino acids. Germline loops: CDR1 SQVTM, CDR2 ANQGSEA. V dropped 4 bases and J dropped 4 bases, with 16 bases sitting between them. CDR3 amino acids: CSVAAPGEVYGYTF. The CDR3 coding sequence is TGCAGCGTTGCAGCCCCGGGGGAGGTCTATGGCTACACCTTC.

The CDR3 region is CASSQSNTAEAFF. CDR3 in DNA: TGTGCCAGCAGCCAATCAAACACCGCTGAAGCTTTCTTT. This chain connects TRBV3-1 (or the pseudogene TRBV3-2) to TRBJ1-1; no reliable D call. Looked up from germline, CDR1 is LGHDT and CDR2 is YNNKEL (reference sequence). The CDR3 is made up of 13 amino acids. V shed 2 bases and J shed 6 bases, with 10 bases lying between them.

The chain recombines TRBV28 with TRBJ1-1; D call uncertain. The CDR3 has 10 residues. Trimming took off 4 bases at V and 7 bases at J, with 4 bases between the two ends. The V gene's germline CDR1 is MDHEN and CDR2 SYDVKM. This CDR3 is CASSSHEAFF. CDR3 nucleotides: TGTGCCAGCAGTTCACATGAAGCTTTCTTT. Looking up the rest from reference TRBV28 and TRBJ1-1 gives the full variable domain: DVKVTQSSRYLVKRTGEKVFLECVQDMDHENMFWYRQDPGLGLRLIYFSYDVKMKEKGDIPEGYSVSREKKERFSLILESASTNQTSMYLCASSSHEAFFGQGTRLTVV.

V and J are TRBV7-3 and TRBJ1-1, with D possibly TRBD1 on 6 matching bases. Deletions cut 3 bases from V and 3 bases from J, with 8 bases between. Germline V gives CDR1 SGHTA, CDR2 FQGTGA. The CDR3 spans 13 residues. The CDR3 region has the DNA TGTGCCAGCAGCTTTAACAGGGACACTGAAGCTTTCTTT. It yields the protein CASSFNRDTEAFF.

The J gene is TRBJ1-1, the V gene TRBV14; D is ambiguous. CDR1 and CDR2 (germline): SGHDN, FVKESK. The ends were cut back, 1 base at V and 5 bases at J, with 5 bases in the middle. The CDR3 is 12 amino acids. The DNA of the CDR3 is TGTGCCAGCAGCCAAGCCCCGACTGAAGCTTTCTTT. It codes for CASSQAPTEAFF.

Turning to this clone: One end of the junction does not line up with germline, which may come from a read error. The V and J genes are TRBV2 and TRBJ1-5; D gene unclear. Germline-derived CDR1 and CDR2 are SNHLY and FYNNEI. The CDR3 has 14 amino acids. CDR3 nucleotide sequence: TGTGCCAGCAGGGAAGATCCAAGCGGACAGCCCCAGCATTTT. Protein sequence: CASREDPSGQPQHF.

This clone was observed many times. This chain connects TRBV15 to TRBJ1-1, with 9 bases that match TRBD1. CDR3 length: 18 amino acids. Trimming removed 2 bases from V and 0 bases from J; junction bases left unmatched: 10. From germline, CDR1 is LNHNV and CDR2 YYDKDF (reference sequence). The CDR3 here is CATSRPGQGASMNTEAFF. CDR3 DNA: TGTGCCACCAGCAGACCGGGACAGGGAGCCTCGATGAACACTGAAGCTTTCTTT.

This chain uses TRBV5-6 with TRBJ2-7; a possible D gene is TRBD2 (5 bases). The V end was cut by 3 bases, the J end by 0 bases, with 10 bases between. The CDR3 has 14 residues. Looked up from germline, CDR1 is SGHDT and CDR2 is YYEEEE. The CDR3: CASSSGLISYEQYF. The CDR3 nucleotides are TGTGCCAGCAGCTCCGGACTGATCTCCTACGAGCAGTACTTC.

The CDR3 DNA follows: TGTGCCAGCAGCGTAGCGTCAGACACTGAAGCTTTCTTT. This codes for CASSVASDTEAFF. The V and J genes are TRBV9 and TRBJ1-1; D is uncertain. The V gene's germline CDR1 is SGDLS and CDR2 YYNGEE. The CDR3 totals 13 residues. The germline V and J ends were trimmed by 0 bases and 3 bases, with 6 bases remaining between them.

As DNA, the CDR3 is TGTGCCAGCAGCTCGCCGGGACTAGCGGATGAGACCCAGTACTTC. This encodes CASSSPGLADETQYF. The gene calls are TRBV11-2 and TRBJ2-5; 11 bases are shared with TRBD2. Germline CDR1 reads SGHAT; CDR2 reads FQNNGV. Losses at the gene ends were 4 bases for V and 5 bases for J; bases not matched to a gene: 6. This CDR3 has 15 amino acids.

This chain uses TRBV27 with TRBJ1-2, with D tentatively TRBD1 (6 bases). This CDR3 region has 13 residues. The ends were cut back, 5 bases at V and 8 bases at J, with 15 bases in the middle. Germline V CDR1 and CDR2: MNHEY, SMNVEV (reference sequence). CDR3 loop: CASSTYTGSGYTF. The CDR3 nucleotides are TGTGCCAGCAGTACTTACACAGGGTCCGGCTACACCTTC.

The CDR3 reads CASSILDRFAFNTGELFF. For the CDR3, the DNA is TGTGCCAGCAGCATCTTGGACAGGTTTGCTTTTAACACCGGGGAGCTGTTTTTT. V is TRBV13 and J is TRBJ2-2, with 7 bases aligning to TRBD1. The V segment lost 5 bases and the J segment 2 bases; nucleotides outside the gene matches: 14. Germline V gene sequence: CDR1 PRHDT, CDR2 FYEKMQ (reference sequence). The CDR3 sequence is 18 residues long.

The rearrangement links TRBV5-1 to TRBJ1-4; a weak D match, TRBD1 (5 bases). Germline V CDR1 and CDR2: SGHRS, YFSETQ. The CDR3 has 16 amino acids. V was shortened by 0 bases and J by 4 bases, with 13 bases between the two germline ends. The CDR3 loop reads CASSLEGAGYNEKLFF. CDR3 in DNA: TGCGCCAGCAGCTTGGAAGGCGCAGGGTATAATGAAAAACTGTTTTTT.

CDR3 sequence reads: CASRLAGGGNEQFF. CDR3 coding DNA: TGTGCCAGCAGACTAGCGGGAGGGGGCAATGAGCAGTTCTTC. The chain joins TRBV6-5 to TRBJ2-1, with TRBD2 matching over 13 bases. V gave up 6 bases and J gave up 6 bases; unmatched junction bases: 2. CDR3 length: 14 residues. Looked up from germline, CDR1 is MNHEY and CDR2 is SVGAGI.

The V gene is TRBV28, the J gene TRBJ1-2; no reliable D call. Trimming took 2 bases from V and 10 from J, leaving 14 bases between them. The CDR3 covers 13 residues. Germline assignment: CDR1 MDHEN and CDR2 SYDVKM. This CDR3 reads CASSLEAPEDYTF. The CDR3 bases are TGTGCCAGCAGTTTAGAGGCACCAGAGGACTACACCTTC.

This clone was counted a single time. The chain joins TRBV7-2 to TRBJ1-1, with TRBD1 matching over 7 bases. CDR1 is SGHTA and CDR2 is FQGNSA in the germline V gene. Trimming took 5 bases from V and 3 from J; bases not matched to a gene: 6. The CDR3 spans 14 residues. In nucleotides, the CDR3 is TGTGCCAGCAGCACTTTTGGACAGGACACTGAAGCTTTCTTT. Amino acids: CASSTFGQDTEAFF. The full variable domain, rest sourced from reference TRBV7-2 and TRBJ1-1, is GAGVSQSPSNKVTEKGKDVELRCDPISGHTALYWYRQSLGQGLEFLIYFQGNSAPDKSGLPSDRFSAERTGGSVSTLTIQRTQQEDSAVYLCASSTFGQDTEAFFGQGTRLTVV.

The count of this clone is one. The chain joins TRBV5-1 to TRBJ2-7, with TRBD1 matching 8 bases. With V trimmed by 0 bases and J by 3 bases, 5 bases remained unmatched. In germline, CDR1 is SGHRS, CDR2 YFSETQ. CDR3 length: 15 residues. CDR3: CASSLARTGYYEQYF. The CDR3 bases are TGCGCCAGCAGCTTGGCACGGACAGGGTACTACGAGCAGTACTTC.

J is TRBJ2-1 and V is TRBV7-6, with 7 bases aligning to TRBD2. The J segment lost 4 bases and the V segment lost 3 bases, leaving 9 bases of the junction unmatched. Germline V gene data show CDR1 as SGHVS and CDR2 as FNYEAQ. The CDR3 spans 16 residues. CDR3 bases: TGTGCCAGCAGCTTCCGAAGCGGGGCCCTGTACAATGAGCAGTTCTTC. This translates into CASSFRSGALYNEQFF.

The CDR3 reads CASSLIQGVNSPLHF. CDR3 DNA sequence: TGTGCCAGCAGCTTAATACAGGGGGTAAATTCACCCCTCCACTTT. This chain links TRBV7-8 with TRBJ1-6; 8 positions match TRBD1. CDR3 size: 15 residues. V lost 2 bases, J lost 7 bases, and 4 bases stayed unmatched. CDR1 SGHVS and CDR2 FQNEAQ come from the germline V gene.

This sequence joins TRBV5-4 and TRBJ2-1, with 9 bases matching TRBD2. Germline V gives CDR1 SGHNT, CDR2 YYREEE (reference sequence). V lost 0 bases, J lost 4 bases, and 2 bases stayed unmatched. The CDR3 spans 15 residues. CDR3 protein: CASSLGSGGYNEQFF. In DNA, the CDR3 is TGTGCCAGCAGCTTGGGTAGCGGGGGTTACAATGAGCAGTTCTTC.

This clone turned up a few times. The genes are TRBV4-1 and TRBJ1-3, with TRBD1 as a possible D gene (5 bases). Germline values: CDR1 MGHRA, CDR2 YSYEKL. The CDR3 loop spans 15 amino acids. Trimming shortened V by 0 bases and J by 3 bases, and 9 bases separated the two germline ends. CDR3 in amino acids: CASSQDRGYGNTIYF. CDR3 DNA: TGCGCCAGCAGCCAAGATCGGGGGTATGGAAACACCATATATTTT.

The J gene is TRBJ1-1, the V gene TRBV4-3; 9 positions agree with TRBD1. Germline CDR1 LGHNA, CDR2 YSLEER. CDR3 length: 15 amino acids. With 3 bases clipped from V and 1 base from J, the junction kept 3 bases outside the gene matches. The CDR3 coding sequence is TGCGCCAGCAGCCAGCCGGGACAGGGGAACACTGAAGCTTTCTTT. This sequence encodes CASSQPGQGNTEAFF.

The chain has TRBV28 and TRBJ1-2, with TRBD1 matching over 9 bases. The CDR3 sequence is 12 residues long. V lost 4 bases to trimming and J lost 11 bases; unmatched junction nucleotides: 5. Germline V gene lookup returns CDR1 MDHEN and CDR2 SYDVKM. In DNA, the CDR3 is TGTGCCAGCAGTTGGGACAGGGCGTGGTACACCTTC. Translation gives CASSWDRAWYTF.

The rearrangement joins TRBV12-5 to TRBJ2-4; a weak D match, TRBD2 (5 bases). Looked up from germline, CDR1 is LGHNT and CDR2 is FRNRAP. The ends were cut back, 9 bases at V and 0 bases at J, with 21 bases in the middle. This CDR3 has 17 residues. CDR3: CASRPAASGLAKNIQYF. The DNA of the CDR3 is TGTGCTAGCCGACCCGCGGCAAGCGGCCTAGCCAAAAACATTCAGTACTTC.

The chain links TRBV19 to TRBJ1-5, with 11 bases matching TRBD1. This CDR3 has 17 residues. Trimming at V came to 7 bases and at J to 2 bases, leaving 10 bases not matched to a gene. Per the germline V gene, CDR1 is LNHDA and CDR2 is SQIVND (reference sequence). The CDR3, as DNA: TGTGCCAGTACTCGGGACAGGGGGACTCGAGGCAATCAGCCCCAGCATTTT. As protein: CASTRDRGTRGNQPQHF.

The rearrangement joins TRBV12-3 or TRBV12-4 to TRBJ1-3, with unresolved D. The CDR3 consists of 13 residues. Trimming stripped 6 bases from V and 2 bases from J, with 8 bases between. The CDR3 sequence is CASSPSAGNTIYF. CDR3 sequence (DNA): TGTGCCAGCAGCCCCTCGGCTGGAAACACCATATATTTT.

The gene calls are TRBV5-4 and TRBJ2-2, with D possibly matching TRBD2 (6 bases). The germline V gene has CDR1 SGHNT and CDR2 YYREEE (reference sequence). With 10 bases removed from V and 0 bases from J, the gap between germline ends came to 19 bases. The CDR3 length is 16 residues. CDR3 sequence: CAATHATSPNTGELFF. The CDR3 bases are TGTGCCGCAACCCATGCTACTAGCCCGAACACCGGGGAGCTGTTTTTT.

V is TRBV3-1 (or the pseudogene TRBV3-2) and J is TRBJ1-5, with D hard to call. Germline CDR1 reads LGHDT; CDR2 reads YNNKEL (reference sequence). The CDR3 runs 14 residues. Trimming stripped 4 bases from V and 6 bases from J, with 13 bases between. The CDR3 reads CASSLGIMGQPQHF. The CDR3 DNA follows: TGTGCCAGCAGCCTCGGGATAATGGGTCAGCCCCAGCATTTT.

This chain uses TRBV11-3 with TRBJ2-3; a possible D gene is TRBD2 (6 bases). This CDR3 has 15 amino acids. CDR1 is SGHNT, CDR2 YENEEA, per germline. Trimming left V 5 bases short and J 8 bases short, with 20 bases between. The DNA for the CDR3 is TGTGCCAGCAGCCTCGGAGGGTCCCAAGCCGTTACGCAGTATTTT. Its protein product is CASSLGGSQAVTQYF.